This T cell receptor (beta chain) derives from a study of T-cell reconstitution after alpha-beta-depleted transplantation in children. The sample holds a few counts of this clonotype. Its cognate antigen is unknown. Preparation of the TCRbeta library was carried out with unique molecular identifiers. TCRdb reanalysed the PCR reads using MiXCR and keeps one entry per CDR3 protein. The sample records around 120,000 distinct CDR3 sequences, more than 20% being singletons. Notes on the study in general: Some patients showed high day-60 TCRbeta diversity, which derived from surviving recipient T cells and thymic progenitors. Where alpha-beta T cells came from about two months after transplant was reportedly several hundred expanded graft clones. It was newly produced T cells that mostly accounted for T-cell counts and diversity one year after transplant.

Trimming removed 5 bases from V and 6 bases from J, with 14 bases in between. The CDR3 has 15 residues. This clonotype was sampled from a male patient between 2 and 10 years old who had a stem cell transplant for chronic granulomatous disease, so the T cells may come from the graft donor. The material was PBMCs, mostly from graft donor cells, obtained 180 days after TCRalphabeta/CD19-depleted stem cell transplant. The genes are TRBV12-3 or TRBV12-4 and TRBJ1-6, with a possible D match to TRBD1 (6 bases). The CDR3 region has the DNA TGTGCCAGCAGTCCGGACAGCTTCTCTAATTCACCCCTCCACTTT. Protein sequence: CASSPDSFSNSPLHF.